The entry below gives a single T cell receptor beta chain sequence along with its context. Only CD45RO-negative cells positively selected for CCR7 counted as naive CD8 cells, so terminally differentiated effector memory CD45RA+ cells were excluded. The data were obtained in a study of shared clonotypes between healthy human individuals. The assay was immunoSEQ multiplex PCR, and TCRdb's table has in-frame clones only and misses some. This table holds some 740,000 clones, about 91% found once. The sequencing input was naive CD8+ T cells sorted from blood. This TCR was recovered from a man younger than 45 in good health.

CDR3 amino acids: CASSLGLGGGSYNEQFF. CDR3 coding DNA: TGTGCCAGCAGCTTGGGTTTAGGAGGAGGGAGCTACAATGAGCAGTTCTTC. The gene calls are TRBV5-4 and TRBJ2-1; D perhaps matches TRBD2 (6 bases). Germline CDR1 reads SGHNT; CDR2 reads YYREEE (reference sequence). The length of the CDR3 is 17 residues. Trimming cost V 0 bases and J 3 bases, with 16 bases left between them.